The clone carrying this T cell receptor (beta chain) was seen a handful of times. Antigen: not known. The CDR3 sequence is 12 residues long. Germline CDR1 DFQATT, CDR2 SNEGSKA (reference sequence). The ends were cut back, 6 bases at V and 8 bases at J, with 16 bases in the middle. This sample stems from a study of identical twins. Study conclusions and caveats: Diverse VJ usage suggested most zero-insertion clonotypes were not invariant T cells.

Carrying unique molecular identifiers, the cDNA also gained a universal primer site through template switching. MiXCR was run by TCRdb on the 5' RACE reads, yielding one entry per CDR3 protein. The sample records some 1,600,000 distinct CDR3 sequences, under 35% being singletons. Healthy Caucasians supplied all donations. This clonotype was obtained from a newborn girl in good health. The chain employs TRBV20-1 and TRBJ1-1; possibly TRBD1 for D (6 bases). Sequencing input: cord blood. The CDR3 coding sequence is TGCAGTGCGTCGTATCAGGGACAAGAAGCTTTCTTT. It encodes CSASYQGQEAFF.